A single sample is the source of the 30 T cell receptor beta chains below, sequenced in a study of blood T cell repertoires in COVID-19. Using immunoSEQ multiplex PCR, the repertoire was profiled, and TCRdb retains in-frame clones only, with some absent. The sample has around 190,000 clones; approximately 80% are singletons. Sequenced: peripheral blood. These TCRs come from a man aged 55 to 70 with acute or convalescent COVID-19.

To note about this clone: At one boundary the junction diverges from the germline segment, which might be a read error. The gene calls are TRBV6-5 and TRBJ2-5; D perhaps matches TRBD2 (5 bases). From germline, CDR1 is MNHEY and CDR2 SVGAGI. CDR3 length: 14 amino acids. CDR3 protein: CASRYRLEGETQYF. The CDR3 DNA reads as TGTGCCAGCCGTTATAGGCTAGAGGGCGAGACCCAGTACTTC.

V and J are TRBV10-3 and TRBJ2-1, with 11 bases fitting TRBD2. This CDR3 comprises 16 residues. The germline gives CDR1 ENHRY, CDR2 SYGVKD. V lost 3 bases and J lost 6; bases outside the gene matches: 7. CDR3 in amino acids: CAISDPGLAESNEQFF. The CDR3 coding sequence is TGTGCCATCAGTGACCCGGGACTAGCGGAGTCCAATGAGCAGTTCTTC.

This clone occurred once. The V and J genes are TRBV29-1 and TRBJ1-2, with D tentatively TRBD1 (6 bases). This CDR3 contains 12 residues. Germline V gives CDR1 SQVTM, CDR2 ANQGSEA. V lost 6 bases and J lost 4, with 12 bases in between. This CDR3 is CSVVTGSYGYTF. The CDR3 DNA follows: TGCAGCGTGGTGACAGGTTCCTATGGCTACACCTTC.

The rearrangement joins TRBV27 to TRBJ2-7; D not resolved. Deletions cut 0 bases from V and 0 bases from J, with 6 bases between. The CDR3 contains 14 residues. Per the germline V gene, CDR1 is MNHEY and CDR2 is SMNVEV (reference sequence). The CDR3 protein is CASSLSASSYEQYF. The CDR3 coding sequence is TGTGCCAGCAGTTTATCCGCTAGCTCCTACGAGCAGTACTTC.

This chain connects TRBV6-6 to TRBJ1-2, with a tentative D call TRBD1 (5 bases). The CDR3 totals 13 residues. The V end lost 7 bases, the J end lost 4 bases, and 13 bases lay between the germline ends. Germline-derived CDR1 and CDR2 are MNHNY and SVGAGI (reference sequence). The CDR3 reads CASTQGPIYGYTF. In nucleotides, the CDR3 is TGTGCCAGCACTCAGGGTCCCATCTATGGCTACACCTTC.

V usage is TRBV7-2 and J usage is TRBJ2-3; 9 nucleotides align to TRBD2. The V gene end was trimmed by 5 bases and the J gene end by 6 bases; junction bases not matched to a gene: 12. Germline V gene lookup returns CDR1 SGHTA and CDR2 FQGNSA. The CDR3 runs 16 residues. The CDR3 loop is CASSAHLRGGRDTQYF. In nucleotides, the CDR3 is TGTGCCAGCAGCGCCCACTTGCGGGGGGGCCGCGATACGCAGTATTTT.

This clone was recorded only once. The gene calls are TRBV6-6 and TRBJ2-4; TRBD1 is a possible D gene (5 bases). Germline lookup yields CDR1 MNHNY and CDR2 SVGAGI (reference sequence). CDR3 size: 14 residues. Deletions cut 7 bases from V and 0 bases from J, with 10 bases between. The CDR3 reads CASTKGIAKNIQYF. CDR3 nucleotide sequence: TGTGCCAGCACCAAGGGGATAGCCAAAAACATTCAGTACTTC.

The chain uses TRBV3-1 (or the pseudogene TRBV3-2) and TRBJ2-7; 7 nucleotides align to TRBD2. With 0 bases clipped from V and 3 bases from J, the junction kept 5 bases outside the gene matches. The CDR3 is made up of 15 amino acids. The germline CDR1 and CDR2 sequences are LGHDT and YNNKEL (reference sequence). The CDR3 coding sequence is TGTGCCAGCAGCCAAGACCGACTAGCAGACTACGAGCAGTACTTC. Translation gives CASSQDRLADYEQYF.

The chain has TRBV6-1 and TRBJ2-1, with 11 bases that match TRBD2. This CDR3 is 17 amino acids long. Germline CDR1 and CDR2: MNHNS and SASEGT. The ends lost 4 bases at V and 8 bases at J; junction bases unmatched: 13. The CDR3: CASSATPGLAGGDEQFF. CDR3 DNA: TGTGCCAGCAGTGCCACACCCGGACTAGCGGGCGGGGATGAGCAGTTCTTC.

The rearrangement links TRBV14 to TRBJ1-2, with D possibly TRBD1 on 5 matching bases. The CDR3 is 14 amino acids. V dropped 4 bases and J dropped 1 base, with 10 bases sitting between them. Germline V gene sequence: CDR1 SGHDN, CDR2 FVKESK. The CDR3 DNA sequence: TGTGCCAGCAGCCGTTCGCAGGGTAACTATGGCTACACCTTC. This encodes CASSRSQGNYGYTF.

The rearrangement links TRBV5-6 to TRBJ2-7; 9 bases align to TRBD1. With V trimmed by 2 bases and J by 0 bases, 3 bases remained unmatched. The CDR3 consists of 15 residues. The germline V gene encodes CDR1 SGHDT and CDR2 YYEEEE. The CDR3, as DNA: TGTGCCAGCAGCTTACAGGGGGCACCCTCCTACGAGCAGTACTTC. Encoded protein: CASSLQGAPSYEQYF.

This rearrangement joins TRBV7-2 to TRBJ1-2; 7 nucleotides agree with TRBD1. Germline V gene sequence: CDR1 SGHTA, CDR2 FQGNSA. V shed 1 base and J 2 bases; nucleotides not matched to a gene: 10. The CDR3 extends over 17 amino acids. The CDR3 region is CASSLGSGQAANYGYTF. The CDR3 DNA reads TGTGCCAGCAGCTTAGGGTCCGGACAGGCCGCCAACTATGGCTACACCTTC.

The chain carries TRBV25-1 and TRBJ2-7; D remains unclear. This CDR3 is 17 amino acids long. Trimming shortened V by 3 bases and J by 0 bases, and 18 bases separated the two germline ends. Germline CDR1 and CDR2: MGHDK and SYGVNS. The CDR3 sequence: CASSDPGSPSSSYEQYF. The CDR3 DNA sequence: TGTGCCAGCAGTGACCCAGGCAGCCCAAGCAGCTCCTACGAGCAGTACTTC.

This chain links TRBV12-3 or TRBV12-4 with TRBJ1-1; maybe TRBD1 (6 bases). CDR3 length equals 13 residues. V lost 10 bases to trimming and J lost 1 base, with 13 bases between them. The CDR3 loop reads CATDYRENTEAFF. As DNA, the CDR3 is TGTGCCACCGATTACAGGGAGAACACTGAAGCTTTCTTT.

The V and J genes are TRBV7-9 and TRBJ1-3; 9 bases match TRBD1. After removal of 5 bases from V and 0 bases from J, the junction contained 8 bases not matched to a gene. From germline, CDR1 is SEHNR and CDR2 FQNEAQ (reference sequence). The CDR3 length is 17 residues. CDR3 loop: CASSRPGQGDSGNTIYF. The CDR3 DNA is TGTGCCAGCAGCCGACCGGGACAGGGCGACTCTGGAAACACCATATATTTT.

This chain joins TRBV7-2 and TRBJ1-2; D may be TRBD1 (5 bases). Between the trimmed V and J ends, which lost 4 bases and 5 bases, there was a span of 17 bases. This CDR3 is 15 amino acids long. Germline-derived CDR1 and CDR2 are SGHTA and FQGNSA. The CDR3 coding sequence is TGTGCCAGCAGCTCCGCTGCGGGGCTCGGGTATGGCTACACCTTC. As protein: CASSSAAGLGYGYTF.

This chain uses TRBV18 with TRBJ2-2; 11 nucleotides agree with TRBD2. CDR3 size: 16 residues. Germline V gene lookup returns CDR1 KGHSH and CDR2 LQKENI. The V segment lost 5 bases and the J segment 4 bases; nucleotides outside the gene matches: 6. CDR3 nucleotide sequence: TGTGCCAGCTCAAATTTACTAGCGGGAGCCACCGGGGAGCTGTTTTTT. Its protein product is CASSNLLAGATGELFF.

The rearrangement uses TRBV14 and TRBJ1-1; D perhaps matches TRBD1 (6 bases). Germline loops: CDR1 SGHDN, CDR2 FVKESK. This CDR3 spans 17 amino acids. Trimming removed 1 base from V and 2 bases from J, with 17 bases in between. CDR3 loop: CASSQGEIPGHNTEAFF. CDR3 in DNA: TGTGCCAGCAGCCAAGGAGAAATCCCGGGACACAACACTGAAGCTTTCTTT.

V and J are TRBV24-1 and TRBJ1-5; tentative D call: TRBD1 (5 bases). The germline V and J ends were trimmed by 0 bases and 2 bases, with 13 bases remaining between them. The CDR3 has 17 amino acids. Germline CDR1 and CDR2: KGHDR and SFDVKD. The CDR3 DNA reads as TGTGCCACCAGTGATTTGCTCTGGGACTCGTGCAATCAGCCCCAGCATTTT. Translation: CATSDLLWDSCNQPQHF.

The genes are TRBV5-1 and TRBJ1-2; no definite D call. The ends were cut back, 2 bases at V and 4 bases at J, with 15 bases in the middle. Germline V lookup: CDR1 SGHRS, CDR2 YFSETQ. The CDR3 sequence is 15 residues long. The CDR3 nucleotides are TGCGCCAGCAGCTTCTTTATCGGGAACACCTATGGCTACACCTTC. This sequence encodes CASSFFIGNTYGYTF.

This clone was seen once. The rearrangement uses TRBV6-2 or TRBV6-3 and TRBJ1-4; D perhaps matches TRBD1 (6 bases). V was clipped by 2 bases and J by 7 bases, with 14 bases between them. Germline CDR1 and CDR2: MNHEY and SVGEGT. This CDR3 contains 15 residues. The CDR3 DNA reads TGTGCCAGCAGTTACCTTGGGGGCGCTGGTGAAAAACTGTTTTTT. This gives the protein CASSYLGGAGEKLFF.

The J gene is TRBJ2-7, the V gene TRBV2, with TRBD1 matching over 7 bases. Germline V gene sequence: CDR1 SNHLY, CDR2 FYNNEI. V was clipped by 6 bases and J by 5 bases; unmatched bases: 10. The CDR3 length is 14 residues. CDR3 in DNA: TGTGCCAGCAGAGTCGACAGGGTGAGCCACGAGCAGTACTTC. Residues: CASRVDRVSHEQYF.

The rearrangement joins TRBV13 to TRBJ2-7; D gene uncertain. Germline values: CDR1 PRHDT, CDR2 FYEKMQ (reference sequence). Trimming left V 3 bases short and J 6 bases short, with 12 bases between. The CDR3 has 13 amino acids. The CDR3 DNA follows: TGTGCCAGCAGCTTCTCGGTATTACGCGAGCAGTACTTC. Protein sequence: CASSFSVLREQYF.

This clone was counted a few times. This chain uses TRBV6-5 with TRBJ2-7, with D perhaps TRBD1 (5 bases). The CDR3 is 15 residues long. Germline CDR1 is MNHEY and CDR2 is SVGAGI. V lost 0 bases to trimming and J lost 5 bases, with 14 bases between them. CDR3 DNA: TGTGCCAGCAGTTACTCCAGGGTATATTTGGACGAGCAGTACTTC. Protein product: CASSYSRVYLDEQYF.

This chain joins TRBV6-5 and TRBJ2-1; D might be TRBD1 (5 bases). In germline, CDR1 is MNHEY, CDR2 SVGAGI. Trimming stripped 2 bases from V and 2 bases from J, with 10 bases between. The CDR3 has 15 amino acids. CDR3 in DNA: TGTGCCAGCAGTTACCAAGCAGGGACCTACAATGAGCAGTTCTTC. The encoded protein is CASSYQAGTYNEQFF.

This clone is categorized as medium-sized (0.01 to 0.1%). The chain links TRBV1 to TRBJ2-6; TRBD1, the table's D call, was not compared with the DNA. TRBV1 constitutes a pseudogene. The CDR3 length is 17 residues. This CDR3 is CTSSRRGPYSGANVLTF. CDR3 in DNA: TGCACCAGCAGCCGCAGGGGACCCTACTCTGGGGCCAACGTCCTGACTTTC.

The rearrangement links TRBV10-3 to TRBJ1-3; no definite D call. Trimming stripped 1 base from V and 2 bases from J, with 18 bases between. Germline V gene lookup returns CDR1 ENHRY and CDR2 SYGVKD. The CDR3 has 18 residues. The CDR3 spells CAISEFLAVSLTGNTIYF. CDR3 coding DNA: TGTGCCATCAGTGAGTTTTTGGCGGTATCCTTAACTGGAAACACCATATATTTT.

The rearrangement uses TRBV6-5 and TRBJ1-1; TRBD1 aligns across 7 bases. Per the germline V gene, CDR1 is MNHEY and CDR2 is SVGAGI. J gave up 6 bases and V 7 bases, and 11 bases lay outside the gene matches. The CDR3 extends over 14 amino acids. The CDR3 loop is CASTLGGRSAEAFF. CDR3 nucleotide sequence: TGTGCCAGCACGTTAGGGGGCCGCTCTGCTGAAGCTTTCTTT.

This sequence joins TRBV19 and TRBJ1-5; maybe TRBD1 (6 bases). Trimming took 6 bases from V and 11 from J, leaving 14 bases between them. Germline CDR1 reads LNHDA; CDR2 reads SQIVND (reference sequence). The CDR3 covers 12 residues. CDR3 loop: CASRGDRGTQHF. CDR3 DNA sequence: TGTGCCAGTAGGGGAGATAGGGGGACCCAGCATTTT.

This chain uses TRBV19 with TRBJ1-1; no reliable D call. CDR1 and CDR2 (germline): LNHDA, SQIVND (reference sequence). This CDR3 contains 12 residues. V was trimmed by 1 base and J by 11 bases, leaving 11 bases between them. The CDR3 sequence: CASSIARHGAFF. The CDR3 DNA reads TGTGCCAGTAGTATAGCTCGCCACGGGGCTTTCTTT.